The source of this T cell receptor (beta chain) is a study of shared clonotypes between healthy human individuals. V dropped 0 bases and J dropped 9 bases, with 13 bases sitting between them. Germline CDR1 GTSNPN, CDR2 SVGIG (reference sequence). CDR3 length: 13 residues. Repertoires were generated with immunoSEQ multiplex PCR, while TCRdb's copy carries only in-frame clones and drops some. The sample holds 2 million to 3 million clones, 93% seen once. The chain joins TRBV30 to TRBJ2-3; the D gene is possibly TRBD2 (6 bases). Material: naive CD4+ T cells from PBMCs. The subset is: CD45RA+ positively selected. The sequence derives from a man between 18 and 35 years old in good health. Some clones in this sample may be carry-over from other donors' samples. CDR3 sequence (DNA): TGTGCCTGGAGTGTCGGAGGGACGGGCACGCAGTATTTT. This sequence encodes CAWSVGGTGTQYF.